The source of this TCR beta chain is a study of blood T cell repertoires in COVID-19. About the study: In each case, the material was cDNA or gDNA derived from T cells, B-cell-depleted T cells, or PBMCs.

Trimming removed 8 bases from V and 4 bases from J, with 15 bases in between. This CDR3 is 15 amino acids long. Germline values: CDR1 MDHEN, CDR2 SYDVKM. This clone was seen more than once but under ten times. Participant reports of clinical history set cohort assignment. Exposed volunteers were people who met a COVID-19 case within 2 weeks before study entry. The repertoire was sequenced with immunoSEQ multiplex PCR; TCRdb's copy has only in-frame clones and lacks some. The sample consists of approximately 200,000 clones, approximately 86% of them appearing once. The clonotype was recovered from a woman in her twenties or thirties who had been exposed to COVID-19. Sequencing was done on a sample of PBMCs or T cells enriched from blood (not recorded which). The chain links TRBV28 to TRBJ1-6; D not resolved. The CDR3 spells CASDPGIRYNSPLHF. CDR3 nucleotide sequence: TGTGCCAGCGACCCCGGGATCCGATATAATTCACCCCTCCACTTT.